This TCR beta chain was recorded in a study of cytomegalovirus exposure and HLA in healthy donors. Overall study: The roughly 670 first-cohort repertoires shared a platform with the approximately 120 validation repertoires, as reported in a later analysis.

Using immunoSEQ multiplex PCR, the repertoire was profiled, and TCRdb retains in-frame clones only, with some absent. The data contain fewer than 250,000 clones, just under 90% of them singletons. These donors were members of the approximately 110-subject validation cohort, a group separate from the approximately 670-subject first cohort. Concerning this clone: The antigen is undetermined.

V was clipped by 2 bases and J by 3 bases; unmatched bases: 2. The CDR3 covers 14 residues. The germline gives CDR1 MNHNY, CDR2 SVGAGI (reference sequence). The study, taken as a whole, reports: According to a subsequent analysis, TCR clusters identified in the first cohort showed a tendency to co-occur across the 100 to 150 validation repertoires. Altogether, 170 or so TCR beta chains were recorded as cytomegalovirus-associated.

The TCR sequence derives from a man younger than 35 in good health and CMV-seronegative. The sequenced sample was PBMCs. The rearrangement joins TRBV6-6 to TRBJ2-7; 9 positions agree with TRBD1. The CDR3 region has the DNA TGTGCCAGCAGTTACGCGGGACAGGGCTACGAGCAGTACTTC. Its protein product is CASSYAGQGYEQYF.